This entry is about one T cell receptor (beta chain). The antigen it recognizes is unknown. No base qualities exist here, and no much larger clone lies one base off it. Libraries were built with the immunoSEQ multiplex PCR assay. The multiplex PCR relied on a mix of 60 forward primers for TCR Vbeta segments and 13 reverse primers for TCR Jbeta segments. Amplification of the CDR3 region of rearranged TCR beta genes was performed with a multiplex PCR assay on genomic DNA. On the Illumina HiSeq System, the amplified TCR beta libraries were sequenced as 87-base-pair reads. Per the original workflow: A later analysis counted tens of millions of unique TCR beta chains across the 700 or so repertoires, and about 10 million of these chains were shared by at least two donors. Raw reads were error-corrected and collapsed into unique sequences by a nearest-neighbor algorithm in which closely related sequences were merged to remove PCR and sequencing errors. V, D and J gene segments were assigned by aligning CDR3 sequences to IMGT reference sequences. For a sequence to be retained, a match of at least six nucleotides to both a V gene segment and a J gene segment was required. A rearrangement was called productive if the CDR3 had no stop codons and remained in frame with V and J, and every other rearrangement was called non-productive. Following IMGT convention, CDR3 was defined as the stretch from the second conserved V-encoded cysteine to the conserved J-encoded phenylalanine. The earlier analysis of fewer than 700 of the donors excluded sequences that lacked an unambiguous match to a single V gene segment. In an earlier analysis of about 590 of the donors, a V segment was called functional when productive rearrangements were above 56.7%, and segregating when the standard deviation between donors exceeded 5%. A statistical classification framework was developed to diagnose cytomegalovirus status using the catalog of TCR beta chain sequences. V and J gene assignment, in a later analysis, came from comparing TCR nucleotide sequences with IMGT/GENE-DB human TR gene sequences. Using the TCRdist pipeline, a later analysis assigned CDR3 sequences along with most-parsimonious VDJ recombination scenarios. In a later analysis, every TCR beta chain was defined by the combination of its CDR3 amino acid sequence and its V-gene family, and reads without a unique V-gene family were dropped. In a later analysis, 550 to 650 highly shared, low-generation-probability nucleotide sequences were removed to address suspected cross-contamination and a sequencing artifact. In a later analysis, a clonal expansion index for each public chain was calculated from normalized within-repertoire ranks of inferred template counts. In a later analysis, generation probabilities were computed with a VDJ recombination model fitted to out-of-frame rearrangements, and the resulting probabilities were checked against IGoR. In a later analysis, TCR-TCR, TCR-HLA and TCR-CMV co-occurrence was scored with hypergeometric tests, and a repertoire-size bias correction was applied to TCR pairs. In a later analysis, false discovery rates were estimated by permuting HLA or CMV assignments 20 times. In a later analysis, co-occurring TCRs were grouped using DBSCAN, and TCRdist sequence similarity was added for clustering within HLA-allele-positive subsets. Repertoires with fewer than 30,000 or more than 120,000 public chains, plus five repertoires with anomalous nucleotide sharing, were excluded from co-occurrence clustering. As stored in TCRdb, this immuneACCESS dataset retains in-frame rearrangements with V and J assigned. A fraction of the clones does not appear; measured against another copy, unresolved V genes explain less than half of the discrepancy, and the remainder lacks a known reason. The D gene and trimming were derived from the DNA, and the V and J assignments and clone size from that table. For this sample the table gives under 150,000 clones, of which 72% were detected only once. Jointly, the top ten make up 2.1% of the sample.

According to the germline V gene (reference sequence), CDR1 reads SGHNT and CDR2 reads YYREEE. Trimming takes 4 bases off V and 0 bases off J; junction bases not matched to a gene: 6. From cysteine to phenylalanine, the CDR3 is 16 amino acids long. The only DNA kept is the CDR3, 48 bases in frame from the first base. This record belongs to a study of cytomegalovirus exposure and HLA in healthy donors (dated by TCRdb to the late 2010s). For the study in its entirety: According to an earlier analysis of several hundred of the donors, about 190 million T cells yielded 90 million to 140 million unique TCR beta sequences and about 280 Gb of sequence data. An early release that covered more than 550 HLA-typed donors contained approximately 300 gigabases of sequencing data and roughly 84 million unique TCR sequences. Among the roughly 400 genotyped donors, under 90% belonged to the genetic ancestry cluster associated with self-reported Caucasian donors. The study was designed to test whether signatures of past pathogen exposure could be identified by cataloging public T cell receptors. The study used immunosequencing to profile the T cell repertoires of around 600 subjects and linked those repertoires to cytomegalovirus serostatus. Besides the first cohort of some 670 subjects, a separate validation cohort made up of 120 different subjects was used. To predict cytomegalovirus infection status, the study brought together high-throughput TCR immunosequencing, statistical association of individual TCRs with disease status, and machine learning. A later analysis re-analyzed previously published TCR beta repertoires from roughly 600 donors and added high-resolution HLA genotyping to study TCR occurrence patterns. Rather than using new phenotypic data, the later analysis identified candidate immune exposures from TCR beta sequences and from how often those sequences occurred across donors. An earlier analysis of several hundred of the donors applied high-throughput TCR beta sequencing to assess whether each TCR beta V gene segment acted as functional or pseudogenic. Donor age, sex, ethnicity and CMV serostatus were compiled together with the repertoire data. A later genetic analysis used genome-wide SNP genotypes for about three fifths of the roughly 700 donors, treating that subset as a discovery cohort. All discovery cohort repertoires had been generated using a single sequencing platform. HLA typing included class I and class II loci at four-digit resolution. The number of donors typed differed by locus, with 629-630 for A, B, C, DRB1 and DQB1, around 560 for DQA1, 600 to 610 for DPA1, and some 450 for DPB1. Several DR-DQ haplotypes were handled as single units for association and clustering, since linkage in the cohort was strong. Across approximately 400 genotyped donors of the cohort, an average of approximately 240,000 unique TCR beta nucleotide sequences per donor were sequenced, and roughly 17% of those sequences were non-productive. The investigation overall reported the following: According to the authors, the approach could potentially be generalized to other disease states and immunological phenotypes. The 87-base-pair reads could not distinguish some IMGT-functional V segments, including TRBV6-2 and TRBV6-3, so those segments were excluded. Compared with the roughly 600-donor mean, donors in an Asian-associated ancestry cluster had fewer N-insertions in productive TCRs, according to a later genetic analysis. In a later analysis, TCR association rates were found to vary across HLA loci, with the most associated TCRs seen for DRB1 alleles and the fewest for HLA-C alleles. In a later analysis, HLA-associated TCR beta chains were found to be more clonally expanded and to have lower generation probabilities than equally common non-associated chains. Presence/absence analyses assumed roughly uniform sequencing depth across donors, an assumption that may not hold. In a later analysis, most CMV-associated TCR beta chains were found to appear HLA-restricted, with HLA associations seemingly driven largely by CMV exposure. For the cohort, immune exposure information was limited to CMV serostatus. The classifier was reported to diagnose cytomegalovirus status with high specificity and sensitivity in both the original cohort and the validation cohort. In an earlier analysis of some 500 of the donors, most TCR beta V segments were observed in productive rearrangements about 87% or about 30% of the time, broadly matching IMGT annotations. Strong co-occurrence of HLA alleles, especially DR and DQ, made assigning TCR associations to individual alleles difficult. In the study, approximately 150 TCR beta chains were listed as associated with cytomegalovirus. Because some donors lacked HLA typing at each locus, the association tests relied only on the typed subset. The earlier analysis of almost 600 of the donors excluded some 15 rarely observed V segments, including chromosome 9 orphons, because counts were too low. In a later genetic analysis, a missense DCLRE1C variant was associated with V-gene and J-gene trimming of TCR beta chains, and the association was replicated in an independent cohort. While some public TCRs were present in many individuals, most TCR sequences turned up only very rarely across donors. In a later analysis, some 18,000 TCR beta sequences were associated with specific HLA alleles at a false discovery rate of 0.05. A further reported finding was that TCR beta sequences accurately predicted the HLA-A and HLA-B alleles for most subjects in the first cohort. Only TCR beta chains were sequenced in this cohort, and the absence of alpha or paired-chain data limited detectable features. In a later analysis, several top co-occurrence clusters were reported to appear linked to parvovirus B19, influenza, CMV and Epstein-Barr virus. A group of highly shared sequence variants was considered likely to be a technical artifact of the sequencing pipeline. Linkage disequilibrium might explain the correlated functional status among segregating V segments, but an unknown experimental factor could not be excluded. In vitro tests confirmed that a few of the cytomegalovirus-associated TCR beta chains recognize cytomegalovirus antigens.

The cohort comprised under 700 healthy bone marrow donors. At the time of sampling, all cohort members were nominally healthy, though unrecorded immune exposures were likely present. The donor was CMV seronegative and was included in the group of 352 seronegative cohort members. A peripheral blood sample was provided by each donor, and peripheral blood mononuclear cells were used for TCR beta sequencing. The Qiagen DNeasy Blood Extraction Kit was used to extract genomic DNA from the blood cell samples. The sequence links TRBV5-4 to TRBJ2-2; TRBD1 matches 7 bases in the middle. This receptor was taken from a man aged 35-49 years in good health and CMV-seronegative. Sequenced input: PBMCs. The sequenced DNA: TGTGCCAGCAGCCCCGGGACAGCTGCGAACACCGGGGAGCTGTTTTTT. It translates to CASSPGTAANTGELFF.